This T cell receptor (beta chain) emerged from a study of regulatory T cells in long-lasting Graves disease (TCRdb year 2021). About the study as a whole: Persistent Graves' disease meant more than 5 years of antithyroid drug treatment with TSH receptor autoantibodies that stayed positive. This study used TCR sequencing and RNA sequencing of peripheral blood to compare persistent Graves' disease patients against newly diagnosed Graves' disease patients. The study took place in China and was registered as a clinical trial. A total of about 35 samples underwent TCR sequencing, from about 13 patients with persistent Graves' disease and around 20 patients with newly diagnosed Graves' disease. Persistent Graves' disease patients in the clinical cohort had taken antithyroid drugs for 9 to 11 years on average.

Worth noting for this clonotype: There is no known antigen for this receptor. No quality values exist for individual bases; no much larger clone is one base distant.

This specimen's time point label, per the study, means: persistent/refractory GD, antithyroid drugs over 5 years with positive TRAb. For both TCR sequencing and RNA sequencing, RNA was extracted from PBMCs using TRIzol. The diagnosis of Graves' disease followed American Thyroid Association guidelines. The patients came from an endocrinology department in Xi'an, China. From each patient, about 9.7 milliliters of peripheral blood was collected into an EDTA anticoagulant tube. PBMCs were isolated by Ficoll Paque Plus density gradient separation without further T cell sorting. RNA quality was checked with an Agilent 2100 Bioanalyzer and agarose gel, and concentration with a NanoDrop 2000. V has 0 bases trimmed and J has 2 bases trimmed; junction bases matching no gene number 3. The CDR3 holds 14 amino acids from the cysteine to the phenylalanine. Only CDR3 DNA remains: 42 bases, in frame from the first base. CDR1 and CDR2, per the germline V gene (reference sequence), are DFQATT and SNEGSKA.

Paper-wide results and their limitations: TRBV28, TRBJ1-2 and TRBJ2-5 were preferentially used in persistent disease, while TRBV20-1 and TRBJ2-1 were favored in newly diagnosed disease. Sequencing and analysis were restricted to the TCR beta chain. The small sample size was acknowledged by the authors as a limitation that may reduce accuracy. The study examined only peripheral blood because the primary lesion, thyroid tissue, could not be accessed. Lower TCR Shannon entropy and fewer highly expanded clones were observed in persistent Graves' disease patients than in newly diagnosed patients, which suggested clonal expansion. Persistent patients shared more public clonotypes among themselves (around 3,000) than newly diagnosed patients did (about 970).

Library creation used multiplex PCR. The instrument given in TCRdb is Illumina HiSeq 4000. iRepertoire HTBI primers and Arm-PCR amplification of CDR3 regions were used to construct TCR beta libraries. Before sequencing, the PCR products went through gel purification. The published analysis was carried out like this. A total of some 60 TRBV and under 15 TRBJ segments were identified across samples and were used for gene usage analysis of CDR3 amino acid clonotypes. COPE and FqMerger were used to merge the filtered high-quality paired reads into contigs. BLAST was used to align contigs to IMGT TRBV, TRBD and TRBJ reference genes, and CDR3 was defined according to IMGT. Highly expanded clones were defined as clonotypes with a frequency above 0.1%. Shannon entropy served as the measure of repertoire diversity, while the Gini coefficient captured V-J evenness. A clonotype found in more than one individual was treated as public. TCRdb reanalyzed the raw reads on its own, using fastp at Q25 for trimming and MiXCR for clone calling, and kept in-frame beta chains. CDR3 protein sequences are deduplicated, and each keeps its most common genes and DNA. The V and J calls, along with clone size, are taken from TCRdb and not from the paper's own processing. The sample table shows about 660,000 distinct CDR3 sequences, and about 32% are seen once. In total, the top ten clones hold roughly 40% of the sample.

Recombination joined TRBV20-1 with TRBJ2-7; TRBD2 matches 8 bases in the middle. The starting material was peripheral blood mononuclear cells (PBMCs), obtained when the disease was refractory, from a patient treated with antithyroid drugs. The origin of this receptor is a female donor with Graves disease. The bases are TGCAGTGCTAGAGACACTAGCGGACCCTACGAGCAGTACTTC. It is translated as CSARDTSGPYEQYF.